These T cell receptor beta chains were read from a single sample in a study of T cells after yellow fever vaccination. TCRdb re-derived calls from the 5' RACE reads in MiXCR, one entry per CDR3 protein. The sample records 450,000 to 600,000 distinct CDR3 sequences, about 13% being singletons. This specimen was PBMCs, taken on the day of the yellow fever booster vaccination. Receptors were obtained from a man aged 30 to 39 who received the YFV17D yellow fever vaccine. Each CDR3 is given with its conserved first and last residue. Fields, in order: CDR3 protein, CDR3 DNA, V gene, clone size, J gene, D gene. The D gene is left open where the match is weak. Clone size, where shown, is once, few, many, or a class for clones that have expanded.

CDR3 protein: CASSLRSGSADTQYF; CDR3 DNA: TGTGCCAGCAGTTTGCGTTCCGGGAGCGCAGATACGCAGTATTTT; V gene: TRBV12-3/TRBV12-4; clone size: -; J gene: TRBJ2-3; D gene: -
CDR3 protein: CASSLRVAGSTDTQYF; CDR3 DNA: TGTGCCAGCAGCTTGCGGGTGGCGGGGAGCACAGATACGCAGTATTTT; V gene: TRBV5-4; clone size: -; J gene: TRBJ2-3; D gene: -
CDR3 protein: CSAKNRGDQPQHF; CDR3 DNA: TGCAGCGCCAAAAATCGGGGGGATCAGCCCCAGCATTTT; V gene: TRBV29-1; clone size: many; J gene: TRBJ1-5; D gene: -
CDR3 protein: CASSLASRVGGEQFF; CDR3 DNA: TGTGCCAGCAGCTTAGCGTCTCGCGTTGGCGGTGAGCAGTTCTTC; V gene: TRBV7-2; clone size: -; J gene: TRBJ2-1; D gene: -
CDR3 protein: CSARGTHSTDTQYF; CDR3 DNA: TGCAGTGCCCGTGGGACTCACAGCACAGATACGCAGTATTTT; V gene: TRBV20-1; clone size: few; J gene: TRBJ2-3; D gene: -
CDR3 protein: CASSLLGGSGAKNIQYF; CDR3 DNA: TGTGCCAGCAGCTTGCTCGGGGGGAGCGGAGCCAAAAACATTCAGTACTTC; V gene: TRBV5-8; clone size: -; J gene: TRBJ2-4; D gene: TRBD2
CDR3 protein: CASSPPSQTPLDGYTF; CDR3 DNA: TGTGCCAGCTCACCACCGTCACAGACCCCTTTGGATGGCTACACCTTC; V gene: TRBV18; clone size: few; J gene: TRBJ1-2; D gene: -
CDR3 protein: CSVDVGEQYF; CDR3 DNA: TGCAGCGTTGACGTTGGCGAGCAGTACTTC; V gene: TRBV29-1; clone size: -; J gene: TRBJ2-7; D gene: -
CDR3 protein: CASSIDRSGANVLTF; CDR3 DNA: TGTGCCAGCAGCATCGACAGGTCTGGGGCCAACGTCCTGACTTTC; V gene: TRBV7-3; clone size: -; J gene: TRBJ2-6; D gene: -
CDR3 protein: CSASLGQVSGNEQFF; CDR3 DNA: TGCAGTGCTAGTCTTGGGCAGGTCTCGGGAAATGAGCAGTTCTTC; V gene: TRBV20-1; clone size: few; J gene: TRBJ2-1; D gene: -
CDR3 protein: CASSPTQRGNEQYF; CDR3 DNA: TGTGCCAGCAGTCCTACGCAGAGGGGAAACGAGCAGTACTTC; V gene: TRBV28; clone size: few; J gene: TRBJ2-7; D gene: -
CDR3 protein: CASSYSFFGRVRNTEAFF; CDR3 DNA: TGTGCCAGCAGTTACTCGTTCTTTGGAAGGGTGAGGAACACTGAAGCTTTCTTT; V gene: TRBV6-2/TRBV6-3; clone size: few; J gene: TRBJ1-1; D gene: -
CDR3 protein: CSAIRGQYEQYF; CDR3 DNA: TGCAGTGCTATCCGAGGGCAATACGAGCAGTACTTC; V gene: TRBV20-1; clone size: few; J gene: TRBJ2-7; D gene: -
CDR3 protein: CASSLGYRDGGSGTEAFF; CDR3 DNA: TGCGCCAGCAGCTTGGGCTACCGGGACGGGGGGTCGGGCACTGAAGCTTTCTTT; V gene: TRBV5-1; clone size: -; J gene: TRBJ1-1; D gene: -
CDR3 protein: CASSRMPPSSYNEQFF; CDR3 DNA: TGTGCCAGCAGCCGCATGCCCCCGAGCTCCTACAATGAGCAGTTCTTC; V gene: TRBV7-2; clone size: -; J gene: TRBJ2-1; D gene: -
CDR3 protein: CASSQVRGDSPLHF; CDR3 DNA: TGTGCCAGCAGCCAAGTAAGGGGAGATTCACCCCTCCACTTT; V gene: TRBV14; clone size: few; J gene: TRBJ1-6; D gene: -
CDR3 protein: CASSKMRVNQPQHF; CDR3 DNA: TGCGCCAGCAGCAAGATGAGGGTTAATCAGCCCCAGCATTTT; V gene: TRBV4-1; clone size: -; J gene: TRBJ1-5; D gene: -
CDR3 protein: CASSPGRGMDTQYF; CDR3 DNA: TGTGCCAGCAGCCCGGGGAGGGGGATGGATACGCAGTATTTT; V gene: TRBV7-2; clone size: many; J gene: TRBJ2-3; D gene: -
CDR3 protein: CASSDDLKTQYF; CDR3 DNA: TGTGCCAGCAGTGACGACTTGAAGACCCAGTACTTC; V gene: TRBV25-1; clone size: -; J gene: TRBJ2-5; D gene: -
CDR3 protein: CASTDPRDNEQFF; CDR3 DNA: TGTGCCAGCACGGACCCCCGAGACAATGAGCAGTTCTTC; V gene: TRBV6-6; clone size: -; J gene: TRBJ2-1; D gene: -
CDR3 protein: CASSAVRVNEQFF; CDR3 DNA: TGTGCCAGCAGTGCCGTCCGAGTCAATGAGCAGTTCTTC; V gene: TRBV6-1; clone size: few; J gene: TRBJ2-1; D gene: -
CDR3 protein: CRVAGGGYNEQFF; CDR3 DNA: TGCAGGGTAGCGGGAGGGGGCTACAATGAGCAGTTCTTC; V gene: TRBV20-1; clone size: -; J gene: TRBJ2-1; D gene: TRBD2
CDR3 protein: CAISELGTSVNEQFF; CDR3 DNA: TGTGCCATCAGTGAGCTGGGGACTAGCGTTAATGAGCAGTTCTTC; V gene: TRBV10-3; clone size: -; J gene: TRBJ2-1; D gene: TRBD2
CDR3 protein: CASGTSGGDNEQFF; CDR3 DNA: TGTGCCAGCGGGACTAGCGGGGGGGACAATGAGCAGTTCTTC; V gene: TRBV10-3; clone size: few; J gene: TRBJ2-1; D gene: TRBD2
CDR3 protein: CASVPPGPLGAFF; CDR3 DNA: TGTGCCAGCGTCCCCCCGGGGCCACTGGGAGCTTTCTTT; V gene: TRBV2; clone size: few; J gene: TRBJ1-1; D gene: -
CDR3 protein: CASSVEPAGNQPQHF; CDR3 DNA: TGTGCCAGCAGCGTCGAACCGGCGGGCAATCAGCCCCAGCATTTT; V gene: TRBV5-4; clone size: few; J gene: TRBJ1-5; D gene: -
CDR3 protein: CASSYSDRSTRAFF; CDR3 DNA: TGTGCCAGCAGTTACTCGGACAGGTCCACTCGGGCTTTCTTT; V gene: TRBV6-5; clone size: few; J gene: TRBJ1-1; D gene: TRBD1
CDR3 protein: CASSTIRTSGNYEQYF; CDR3 DNA: TGTGCCAGCAGCACCATCCGGACTAGCGGGAACTACGAGCAGTACTTC; V gene: TRBV7-2; clone size: -; J gene: TRBJ2-7; D gene: TRBD2
CDR3 protein: CASSLATSGANNEQFF; CDR3 DNA: TGCGCCAGCAGCTTGGCCACTAGCGGGGCAAACAATGAGCAGTTCTTC; V gene: TRBV5-1; clone size: -; J gene: TRBJ2-1; D gene: TRBD2
CDR3 protein: CASSELYTDTQYF; CDR3 DNA: TGCGCCAGCAGTGAGTTATACACAGATACGCAGTATTTT; V gene: TRBV10-2; clone size: -; J gene: TRBJ2-3; D gene: -
CDR3 protein: CSVEKGLGPGNEQYF; CDR3 DNA: TGCAGCGTTGAGAAAGGCCTCGGCCCGGGGAACGAGCAGTACTTC; V gene: TRBV29-1; clone size: few; J gene: TRBJ2-7; D gene: -
CDR3 protein: CASSFFGGNQETQYF; CDR3 DNA: TGTGCCAGCAGTTTCTTTGGCGGGAACCAAGAGACCCAGTACTTC; V gene: TRBV12-3/TRBV12-4; clone size: -; J gene: TRBJ2-5; D gene: -
CDR3 protein: CASRGTRRLGPQHF; CDR3 DNA: TGTGCCAGCAGAGGGACAAGGAGACTTGGGCCCCAGCATTTT; V gene: TRBV12-3/TRBV12-4; clone size: -; J gene: TRBJ1-5; D gene: -
CDR3 protein: CASSLFGSDTQYF; CDR3 DNA: TGTGCCAGCAGCTTGTTTGGCTCAGATACGCAGTATTTT; V gene: TRBV5-4; clone size: -; J gene: TRBJ2-3; D gene: -
CDR3 protein: CSAKVAGAVEQYF; CDR3 DNA: TGCAGTGCTAAGGTAGCGGGAGCTGTCGAGCAGTACTTC; V gene: TRBV20-1; clone size: few; J gene: TRBJ2-7; D gene: TRBD2
CDR3 protein: CASSSYRDGTDTQYF; CDR3 DNA: TGTGCCAGCAGCTCGTACAGGGATGGCACAGATACGCAGTATTTT; V gene: TRBV11-2; clone size: few; J gene: TRBJ2-3; D gene: -
CDR3 protein: CASSQTQVSYEQYF; CDR3 DNA: TGTGCCAGCAGCCAAACACAGGTCTCCTACGAGCAGTACTTC; V gene: TRBV7-9; clone size: few; J gene: TRBJ2-7; D gene: -
CDR3 protein: CASGGTGGNQPQHF; CDR3 DNA: TGTGCCAGCGGGGGGACAGGGGGAAATCAGCCCCAGCATTTT; V gene: TRBV6-2/TRBV6-3; clone size: -; J gene: TRBJ1-5; D gene: TRBD1
CDR3 protein: CASSRGLHRVEQYF; CDR3 DNA: TGTGCCAGCAGCCGCGGCCTACATAGGGTCGAGCAGTACTTC; V gene: TRBV7-2; clone size: -; J gene: TRBJ2-7; D gene: -
CDR3 protein: CASSQEGPELRYGYTF; CDR3 DNA: TGTGCCAGCAGCCAAGAAGGACCGGAATTGAGATATGGCTACACCTTC; V gene: TRBV4-2; clone size: many; J gene: TRBJ1-2; D gene: -
CDR3 protein: CASPFFQGRADEQYF; CDR3 DNA: TGTGCCAGCCCCTTTTTTCAGGGGAGGGCTGACGAGCAGTACTTC; V gene: TRBV6-2/TRBV6-3; clone size: -; J gene: TRBJ2-7; D gene: -
CDR3 protein: CSAPPWGASYNEQFF; CDR3 DNA: TGCAGTGCTCCCCCGTGGGGGGCTTCCTACAATGAGCAGTTCTTC; V gene: TRBV20-1; clone size: many; J gene: TRBJ2-1; D gene: -
CDR3 protein: CASGDRAEAFF; CDR3 DNA: TGTGCCAGCGGGGACAGGGCTGAAGCTTTCTTT; V gene: TRBV18; clone size: -; J gene: TRBJ1-1; D gene: TRBD1
CDR3 protein: CASLRTGLSYEQYF; CDR3 DNA: TGTGCCAGCCTTCGGACAGGCCTCTCCTACGAGCAGTACTTC; V gene: TRBV6-2/TRBV6-3; clone size: few; J gene: TRBJ2-7; D gene: TRBD1
CDR3 protein: CASSLVLGQGRNNEQFF; CDR3 DNA: TGTGCCAGCAGTTTGGTACTAGGACAGGGGAGGAACAATGAGCAGTTCTTC; V gene: TRBV12-3/TRBV12-4; clone size: -; J gene: TRBJ2-1; D gene: TRBD1
CDR3 protein: CASSECPGGKYEQYF; CDR3 DNA: TGTGCCAGCAGTGAATGTCCAGGGGGCAAGTACGAGCAGTACTTC; V gene: TRBV25-1; clone size: -; J gene: TRBJ2-7; D gene: TRBD1
CDR3 protein: CASSGTGTDYEQYF; CDR3 DNA: TGTGCCAGCAGTGGGACCGGGACAGATTACGAGCAGTACTTC; V gene: TRBV25-1; clone size: few; J gene: TRBJ2-7; D gene: TRBD1
CDR3 protein: CASSLVPSSYNEQFF; CDR3 DNA: TGTGCCAGCAGCTTAGTACCTAGCTCCTACAATGAGCAGTTCTTC; V gene: TRBV7-2; clone size: few; J gene: TRBJ2-1; D gene: -
CDR3 protein: CASSIHRGESSYNEQFF; CDR3 DNA: TGTGCCAGTAGTATTCACAGGGGGGAAAGCTCCTACAATGAGCAGTTCTTC; V gene: TRBV19; clone size: -; J gene: TRBJ2-1; D gene: TRBD1
CDR3 protein: CASSDRMNYGYTF; CDR3 DNA: TGTGCCAGCTCGGACAGGATGAACTATGGCTACACCTTC; V gene: TRBV19; clone size: -; J gene: TRBJ1-2; D gene: TRBD1
CDR3 protein: CASTKAGLRYYEQYF; CDR3 DNA: TGTGCCAGCACAAAGGCGGGGTTACGATACTACGAGCAGTACTTC; V gene: TRBV5-6; clone size: -; J gene: TRBJ2-7; D gene: -
CDR3 protein: CSARELRGTSAIRELFF; CDR3 DNA: TGCAGTGCTAGAGAATTGAGAGGGACTAGCGCAATTAGGGAGCTGTTTTTT; V gene: TRBV20-1; clone size: -; J gene: TRBJ2-2; D gene: TRBD2
CDR3 protein: CASSPRGSLTGELFF; CDR3 DNA: TGTGCCAGCAGCCCCAGGGGGAGCTTAACCGGGGAGCTGTTTTTT; V gene: TRBV5-4; clone size: few; J gene: TRBJ2-2; D gene: TRBD1
CDR3 protein: CAWSVRRTSGRAGSYEQYF; CDR3 DNA: TGTGCCTGGAGTGTACGGCGGACTAGCGGGAGGGCCGGGTCCTACGAGCAGTACTTC; V gene: TRBV30; clone size: few; J gene: TRBJ2-7; D gene: TRBD2
CDR3 protein: CSARAPEVTGELFF; CDR3 DNA: TGCAGTGCTAGAGCTCCTGAGGTCACCGGGGAGCTGTTTTTT; V gene: TRBV20-1; clone size: once; J gene: TRBJ2-2; D gene: -
CDR3 protein: CASSVGSGTGVEKLFF; CDR3 DNA: TGTGCCAGCAGCGTAGGGTCCGGGACAGGGGTTGAAAAACTGTTTTTT; V gene: TRBV9; clone size: -; J gene: TRBJ1-4; D gene: TRBD1